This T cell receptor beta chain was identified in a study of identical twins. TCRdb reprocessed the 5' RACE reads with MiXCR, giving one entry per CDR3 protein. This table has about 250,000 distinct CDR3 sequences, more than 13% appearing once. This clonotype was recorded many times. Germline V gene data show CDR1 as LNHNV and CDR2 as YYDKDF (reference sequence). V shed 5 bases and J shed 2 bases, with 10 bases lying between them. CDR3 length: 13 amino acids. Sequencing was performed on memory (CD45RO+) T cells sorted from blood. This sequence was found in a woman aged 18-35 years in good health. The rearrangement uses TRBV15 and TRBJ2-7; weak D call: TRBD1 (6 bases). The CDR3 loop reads CATSVKGAYEQYF. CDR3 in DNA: TGTGCCACCAGCGTAAAGGGGGCCTACGAGCAGTACTTC.